This is a list of T cell receptor beta chains from one sample in a study of Graves' ophthalmopathy and Graves' hyperthyroidism. TCRdb redid the calling of the multiplex PCR reads with MiXCR, one entry per CDR3 protein. The sample yields about 230,000 distinct CDR3 sequences, around 50% seen once. The sequenced material came from peripheral blood. Receptor source: an adult man with Graves' ophthalmopathy. Each CDR3 is given with its conserved first and last residue. The D gene is left open where the match is weak. Clone size is shown for a subset of rows, as once, few, many or a class of expanded clone.

cdr3_nt: TGCAGTGCCCGGGACTACTCCTACGAGCAGTACTTC
cdr3_aa: CSARDYSYEQYF
j_call: TRBJ2-7
cdr3_length: 12
v_call: TRBV20-1
d_call: TRBD2
clone_size: .

cdr3_nt: TGTGCCAGCAGTCCCTGGACAGGGGGCGGTCAGCCCCAGCATTTT
cdr3_aa: CASSPWTGGGQPQHF
j_call: TRBJ1-5
cdr3_length: 15
v_call: TRBV24-1
d_call: TRBD1
clone_size: .

cdr3_nt: TGTGCCAGCAGCCCCTCCCAGGACCCCGGGCTGAACACTGAAGCTTTCTTT
cdr3_aa: CASSPSQDPGLNTEAFF
j_call: TRBJ1-1
cdr3_length: 17
v_call: TRBV9
d_call: .
clone_size: .

cdr3_nt: TGTGCCACCAGCAGAGAGGGGCCCAGAGTCGATTCACCCCTCCACTTT
cdr3_aa: CATSREGPRVDSPLHF
j_call: TRBJ1-6
cdr3_length: 16
v_call: TRBV15
d_call: .
clone_size: few

cdr3_nt: TGCAGTGCTAGGGCGGGGGGTATCAATTCACCCCTCCACTTT
cdr3_aa: CSARAGGINSPLHF
j_call: TRBJ1-6
cdr3_length: 14
v_call: TRBV20-1
d_call: .
clone_size: .

cdr3_nt: TGTGCCAGCAGCTTACCCAAGGACAGGGTTACCTCCTACGAGCAGTACTTC
cdr3_aa: CASSLPKDRVTSYEQYF
j_call: TRBJ2-7
cdr3_length: 17
v_call: TRBV9
d_call: TRBD1
clone_size: .

cdr3_nt: TGTGCCAGTAGTACAATCGGGACCAACTACAATTACGAGCAGTACTTC
cdr3_aa: CASSTIGTNYNYEQYF
j_call: TRBJ2-7
cdr3_length: 16
v_call: TRBV19
d_call: .
clone_size: few

cdr3_nt: TGTGCCAGCGCGCTGGGGACAGCCATCCAAGAGACCCAGTACTTC
cdr3_aa: CASALGTAIQETQYF
j_call: TRBJ2-5
cdr3_length: 15
v_call: TRBV5-5
d_call: TRBD1
clone_size: .

cdr3_nt: TGCAGTGCTGGAGATCAGGACGGTCAGCCCCAGCATTTT
cdr3_aa: CSAGDQDGQPQHF
j_call: TRBJ1-5
cdr3_length: 13
v_call: TRBV20-1
d_call: .
clone_size: .

cdr3_nt: TGTGCCAGCAGCTTAAACAGGTGGCACACTGAAGCTTTCTTT
cdr3_aa: CASSLNRWHTEAFF
j_call: TRBJ1-1
cdr3_length: 14
v_call: TRBV7-9
d_call: .
clone_size: many

cdr3_nt: TGCGCCAGCAGCTTGGGTCCAGGAACTAACTATGGCTACACCTTC
cdr3_aa: CASSLGPGTNYGYTF
j_call: TRBJ1-2
cdr3_length: 15
v_call: TRBV5-1
d_call: .
clone_size: few

cdr3_nt: TGTGCTAGTGGTTTAAGACAGTCGAACACTGAAGCTTTCTTT
cdr3_aa: CASGLRQSNTEAFF
j_call: TRBJ1-1
cdr3_length: 14
v_call: TRBV12-5
d_call: .
clone_size: .

cdr3_nt: TGTGCCACCAGTGATGGGTCAGGGACTAATGAGCAGTTCTTC
cdr3_aa: CATSDGSGTNEQFF
j_call: TRBJ2-1
cdr3_length: 14
v_call: TRBV24-1
d_call: .
clone_size: .